One and the same sample provided the 17 T cell receptor beta chains below, sequenced in a study of tumor and adjacent non-tumor tissue in lung cancer. Three rounds of nested PCR, following a modified ARM-PCR protocol, produced the TCRbeta library. TCRdb re-derived calls from the multiplex PCR reads in MiXCR, one entry per CDR3 protein. The table has about 43,000 distinct CDR3 sequences, 60% seen once. No cell sorting was done before RNA was extracted from the tissue. The normal lung tissue was taken more than 3 cm from the tumor edge. The sequencing input was distant non-tumor lung tissue. The receptor set was obtained from a man aged 50-59 years with non-small cell lung cancer.

This clonotype was counted a single time. The junction departs from germline at one end; a sequencing error may be responsible. The rearrangement joins TRBV11-2 to TRBJ1-3; unclear D gene. The CDR3 is made up of 17 amino acids. CDR1 is SGHAT and CDR2 is FQNNGV in the germline V gene. The CDR3 sequence is CAISLMRAKSSGNTIYF. The CDR3 DNA sequence: TGTGCCATCAGCTTAATGAGAGCGAAAAGCTCTGGAAACACCATATATTTT. Full variable domain (missing parts from reference TRBV11-2 and TRBJ1-3): EAGVAQSPRYKIIEKRQSVAFWCNPISGHATLYWYQQILGQGPKLLIQFQNNGVVDDSQLPKDRFSAERLKGVDSTLKIQPAKLEDSAVYLCAISLMRAKSSGNTIYFGEGSWLTVV.

This clonotype was counted at least ten times. This chain links TRBV6-5 with TRBJ1-2, with 9 bases fitting TRBD1. The CDR3 has 15 residues. The V and J ends lost 2 bases and 5 bases, in that order; junction bases with no gene match: 6. Germline V gene data show CDR1 as MNHEY and CDR2 as SVGAGI. CDR3 sequence reads: CASSYGTGTEYGYTF. The CDR3 DNA reads TGTGCCAGCAGTTACGGGACAGGGACGGAGTATGGCTACACCTTC.

Details on this clonotype: The junction departs from germline at one end; a sequencing error may be responsible. The V gene is TRBV11-2, the J gene TRBJ2-7; D ambiguous. CDR1 and CDR2 (germline): SGHAT, FQNNGV. The CDR3 contains 12 residues. CDR3 nucleotide sequence: TGTGCCAGCGGCTTTGAATGGTACGAGCAGTACTTC. Protein product: CASGFEWYEQYF.

In regard to this clonotype: A much larger clone is a single base away; this may be a read error. The J gene is TRBJ2-7, the V gene TRBV7-2, with a weak D call TRBD2 (6 bases). Trimming removed 3 bases at V and 4 bases at J, with 13 bases between. The CDR3 has 14 amino acids. Germline V gene lookup returns CDR1 SGHTA and CDR2 FQGNSA. The CDR3 coding sequence is TGTGCCAGCAGCTTCGTACTAGCAGTTTACGAGCAGTACTTC. Translated, it gives CASSFVLAVYEQYF.

CDR3 coding DNA: TGTGCCAGCTGCTACAGCGTCGCGGAGACCCAGTACTTC. It codes for CASCYSVAETQYF. V and J are TRBV4-2 and TRBJ2-5, with D hard to call. The CDR3 extends over 13 amino acids. Per the germline V gene, CDR1 is LGHNA and CDR2 is YNFKEQ. Deletions cut 8 bases from V and 5 bases from J, with 15 bases between.

In the case of this clonotype: In this CDR3 the conserved last residue, phenylalanine or tryptophan, is missing, so a read error is likely. The rearrangement links TRBV11-3 to TRBJ2-1; 11 bases fit TRBD2. CDR1 is SGHNT, CDR2 YENEEA, per germline. The V segment lost 6 bases and the J segment 4 bases; nucleotides outside the gene matches: 5. This CDR3 has 15 residues. DNA of the CDR3: TGTGCCAGCAGTCCCGGGACTAGCGGATACAATGAGCAGTTCTTA. Translated, it gives CASSPGTSGYNEQFL.

As regards this clonotype: Compared with germline, one end of the junction differs, possibly owing to a read error. The V gene is TRBV10-1, the J gene TRBJ2-3; D perhaps matches TRBD2 (6 bases). There are 14 residues in the CDR3. CDR1 is WNHNN and CDR2 is SYGVQD in the germline V gene (reference sequence). The CDR3 DNA reads TGCGCCAGTAGTGGGACCTGGACTATAGATACGCAGTATTTT. This codes for CASSGTWTIDTQYF.

The sample holds a few counts of this clonotype. The chain links TRBV6-1 to TRBJ2-1, with a weak D call TRBD1 (5 bases). The CDR3 loop spans 14 amino acids. V lost 7 bases and J lost 4, with 14 bases in between. Germline V gives CDR1 MNHNS, CDR2 SASEGT. DNA of the CDR3: TGTGCCAGCATGAAAGACAGAGATTACAATGAGCAGTTCTTC. Encoded protein: CASMKDRDYNEQFF.

This clonotype was detected ten times or more. The V call is TRBV12-3 or TRBV12-4, the J call TRBJ2-7; D uncertain. Trimming took off 7 bases at V and 4 bases at J, with 14 bases between the two ends. The CDR3 extends over 13 amino acids. The CDR3 DNA follows: TGTGCCAGCACCTTAGGGCAGGAATACGAGCAGTACTTC. This translates into CASTLGQEYEQYF.

In regard to this clonotype: A read error is possible here, since a much larger clone lies one base away. The gene calls are TRBV6-1 and TRBJ2-2; no firm D call. The germline V gene encodes CDR1 MNHNS and CDR2 SASEGT. Trimming took 6 bases from V and 7 from J, leaving 9 bases between them. The CDR3 is 12 amino acids. CDR3: CASRSSRGELFF. DNA for the CDR3: TGTGCCAGCAGGTCATCTCGCGGGGAGCTGTTTTTT.

The sample holds a few counts of this clonotype. The chain couples TRBV11-2 to TRBJ2-7; the match to TRBD2 covers 7 bases. V shed 4 bases, J shed 6 bases, and the junction held 12 bases outside the gene matches. CDR3 size: 15 residues. The germline gives CDR1 SGHAT, CDR2 FQNNGV. The CDR3 here is CASSSQWEGPIEQYF. The CDR3 nucleotides are TGTGCCAGCAGCTCCCAGTGGGAGGGCCCCATCGAGCAGTACTTC.

The rearrangement uses TRBV7-9 and TRBJ1-1, with no clear D. The CDR3 sequence is 16 residues long. Germline V lookup: CDR1 SEHNR, CDR2 FQNEAQ (reference sequence). V gave up 5 bases and J gave up 0 bases, with 16 bases separating them. The chain's CDR3 is CASSMGSLGLNTEAFF. The CDR3 DNA reads as TGTGCCAGCAGCATGGGGAGTTTGGGATTGAACACTGAAGCTTTCTTT.

As for this clonotype: Being one base from a much bigger clone, this may be a read error. The chain combines TRBV18 with TRBJ1-3; D may be TRBD1 (6 bases). Trimming pared 2 bases from V and 7 bases from J, leaving 12 bases between. The CDR3 extends over 14 amino acids. Per the germline V gene, CDR1 is KGHSH and CDR2 is LQKENI. CDR3 nucleotides: TGTGCCAGCTCACCAGGACGGGGGCTGAACACCATATATTTT. Protein sequence: CASSPGRGLNTIYF. Full variable domain (remainder filled in from reference TRBV18 and TRBJ1-3): NAGVMQNPRHLVRRRGQEARLRCSPMKGHSHVYWYRQLPEEGLKFMVYLQKENIIDESGMPKERFSAEFPKEGPSILRIQQVVRGDSAAYFCASSPGRGLNTIYFGEGSWLTVV.

This clonotype showed up many times. This rearrangement joins TRBV12-3 or TRBV12-4 to TRBJ2-7, with D hard to call. The V end lost 6 bases, the J end lost 3 bases, and 9 bases lay between the germline ends. This CDR3 region has 12 residues. DNA of the CDR3: TGTGCCAGCAGCCCGACACACTACGAGCAGTACTTC. Protein sequence: CASSPTHYEQYF.

This chain links TRBV4-2 with TRBJ2-7; 8 bases align to TRBD2. This CDR3 spans 15 amino acids. The germline CDR1 and CDR2 sequences are LGHNA and YNFKEQ. J was trimmed by 8 bases and V by 4 bases; bases with no gene match: 13. The CDR3 DNA follows: TGTGCCAGCAGCCGAAACGGTGGAGCGGGAGTCAAGCAGTACTTC. Its translation is CASSRNGGAGVKQYF.

As concerns this clonotype: Sequence at one end of the junction differs from germline and may be a read error. This chain uses TRBV6-1 with TRBJ2-2, with TRBD1 matching 9 bases. CDR1 and CDR2 (germline): MNHNS, SASEGT. The length of the CDR3 is 16 residues. CDR3 nucleotides: TGTGCCTGCAGTGAAGATGGGACAGGGCACACCGGGGAGCTGTTTTTT. As protein: CACSEDGTGHTGELFF.

This clonotype was counted a few times. A read error may produce the germline difference seen at one junction end. The chain joins TRBV20-1 to TRBJ2-5, with D perhaps TRBD2 (5 bases). Germline CDR1 and CDR2: DFQATT and SNEGSKA (reference sequence). CDR3 size: 14 residues. The CDR3: CSASGCALGETQYF. In nucleotides, the CDR3 is TGCAGTGCTAGCGGGTGTGCCCTCGGGGAGACCCAGTATTTC.